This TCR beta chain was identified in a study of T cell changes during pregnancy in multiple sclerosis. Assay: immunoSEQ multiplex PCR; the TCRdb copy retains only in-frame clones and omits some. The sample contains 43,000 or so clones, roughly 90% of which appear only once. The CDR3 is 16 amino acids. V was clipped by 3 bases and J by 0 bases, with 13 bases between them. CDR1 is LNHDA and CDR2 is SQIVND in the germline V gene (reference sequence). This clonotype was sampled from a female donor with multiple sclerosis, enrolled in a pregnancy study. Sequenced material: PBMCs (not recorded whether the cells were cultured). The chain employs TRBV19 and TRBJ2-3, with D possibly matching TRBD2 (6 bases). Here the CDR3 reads CASSMYAGTSTDTQYF. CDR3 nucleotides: TGTGCCAGTAGTATGTATGCGGGGACTAGCACAGATACGCAGTATTTT.